This record looks at one TCR beta chain sequence and its context. There is no known antigen for this receptor. The record has no base qualities; no much larger clone is one base away. The CDR3 has 16 amino acids, counting the end cysteine and phenylalanine. The sequence is cut down to CDR3 DNA, 48 bases in frame from base 1. V is cut back by 2 bases and J by 6 bases, with 8 bases in the junction unmatched. As encoded in the germline V gene (reference sequence), CDR1 is GTSNPN while CDR2 is SVGIG. PBMC libraries used mostly about 450 ng of input genomic DNA for deep sequencing, with six replicates per sample. The immunoSEQ hsTCRbeta kit was used to prepare TCRbeta libraries according to the manufacturer's instructions. Sequencing of the completed libraries took place using an Illumina NovaSeq 6000 S4 flow cell after they had been pooled to approximately 3.3 nM. The authors' pipeline ran thus. The immunoSEQ Analyzer was used for raw data preprocessing and quality control. The analysis was limited to productive rearrangements, and each clonotype was defined by a unique CDR3 amino acid sequence. Using the R package tcR, the researchers computed the Gini-Simpson index as their estimate of repertoire clonality. Student's t test was used to compare Gini indices, and Pearson correlation was used to assess associations with tumor size change. Imported from immuneACCESS, the table was reduced by TCRdb to in-frame sequences with V and J called. These copies leave out some clones; in studies compared against another copy, an unresolved V gene accounts for under half, and the cause of the remainder is not known. V, J and clone size are those of that table, while D and trimming were read from the DNA. In this sample the table shows around 60,000 clones, 79% of which occur a single time. Of the sample, around 2.6% falls within the top ten clones.

The time point label here, explained by the study, means: before neoadjuvant nivolumab. The patients had newly diagnosed stage II-IVA oral cavity squamous cell carcinoma and had not received any prior systemic or radiation treatment. The cohort was composed of patients with HPV-negative, locally advanced oral cavity squamous cell carcinoma. No culture maintenance or expansion was done, as the peripheral blood mononuclear cells went straight to analysis. The samples were obtained from a longitudinal correlative study of a single-arm phase II trial testing neoadjuvant nivolumab in oral cavity squamous cell carcinoma. Genomic DNA-based TCRbeta sequencing was performed on subject-matched pre- and post-treatment PBMCs and tumors from three responders and three non-responders. Peripheral blood mononuclear cells were collected once before nivolumab treatment and again after treatment, at the time of surgery. The Maxwell RSC DNA from Cells kit was used to extract genomic DNA from PBMCs.

This sample is part of a study of neoadjuvant anti-PD-1 for oral cavity cancer (dated by TCRdb to the early 2020s). About the full investigation: Patients mostly received three to four biweekly doses of nivolumab at 3 mg/kg before curative-intent surgical resection. For patients who did not progress, a fourth nivolumab dose was given around day 43, followed by definitive surgical resection on days 50-56. Under RECIST 1.1, patients with complete response, partial response or stable disease were classed as responders, and patients with progression were classed as non-responders. The parent correlative cohort had 12 to 13 patients and a response rate of 25% to 35%.

What the research found in general, with its limitations: Only a few patients per response group were included in the TCR analyses, and larger cohorts for validation were called for by the authors. Higher pretreatment blood TCRbeta clonality and lower post-treatment tumor TCRbeta clonality were correlated with higher pretreatment blood Treg/Th17 ratios. After neoadjuvant nivolumab, significantly higher T cell clonality (Gini index) was found within PBMCs in non-responders than in responders.

This material consisted of PBMCs, taken before nivolumab (anti-PD-1) treatment. The receptor was isolated from a person between 40 and 79 years old with oral cavity squamous cell carcinoma. The chain is encoded by TRBV30 joined to TRBJ2-2; 11 central nucleotides agree with TRBD2. For the CDR3, the sequence is CAWSSLAGGRSGELFF. The nucleotides are TGTGCCTGGAGTAGTCTAGCGGGAGGCCGGTCCGGGGAGCTGTTTTTT.